This entry is about one TCR beta chain. Its cognate antigen is unknown. Sequenced by immunoSEQ multiplex PCR; TCRdb stores in-frame clones only, minus some. The sample has roughly 110,000 clones; roughly 87% are singletons. The sample originates from a study of graft-versus-host responses after intestinal transplantation. Study-level background: Recipients obtained multivisceral, liver-intestinal, or isolated intestinal transplants. Study conclusions and caveats: GvH clones surfaced in recipient marrow, some emerging earlier in ileum or blood. Individuals who had graft-donor T cell macrochimerism had allografts that showed high graft-versus-host to host-versus-graft clonal ratios.

The germline CDR1 and CDR2 sequences are MNHNS and SASEGT. The V and J ends lost 8 bases and 5 bases respectively, with 12 bases between them. CDR3 length: 12 amino acids. J is TRBJ1-2 and V is TRBV6-1; D is possibly TRBD1 (5 bases). This material consisted of unstimulated CD4+ T cells sorted from spleen or lymph node cells, taken before transplant. The source of this sequence is a human donor who was the organ donor for an intestinal transplant. DNA of the CDR3: TGTGCCAGCTCACAGGACTCTTATGGCTACACCTTC. Its translation is CASSQDSYGYTF.